What follows are 21 T cell receptor beta chains derived from one specimen sequenced in a study of OX40 agonist ivuxolimab in advanced cancers. TCRdb's copy holds only in-frame clones and misses some; the assay was immunoSEQ multiplex PCR. This table has approximately 59,000 clones, about 85% appearing once. The sequencing here drew on CD4+ or CD8+ T cells sorted from blood, taken in a trial of the OX40 agonist ivuxolimab. The receptors stem from an adult with an advanced solid tumor such as melanoma, head and neck, liver or kidney cancer.

The rearrangement joins TRBV7-9 to TRBJ2-3; tentative D call: TRBD2 (6 bases). From germline, CDR1 is SEHNR and CDR2 FQNEAQ (reference sequence). This CDR3 is 18 amino acids long. Trimming shortened V by 1 base and J by 6 bases, and 23 bases separated the two germline ends. The CDR3 DNA is TGTGCCAGCAGCTTAGAGTCGTTATGGGCGGGAAGAGGGGATACGCAGTATTTT. The encoded protein is CASSLESLWAGRGDTQYF.

The V and J genes are TRBV28 and TRBJ2-3; D is unclear. V was shortened by 6 bases and J by 4 bases, with 11 bases between the two germline ends. CDR1 is MDHEN and CDR2 is SYDVKM in the germline V gene. This CDR3 contains 13 residues. CDR3 sequence (DNA): TGTGCCAGCAGCCAAAGCCTAGCAGATACGCAGTATTTT. It encodes CASSQSLADTQYF.

This clone has just one count. The chain is built from TRBV28 and TRBJ1-2, with a weak D call TRBD1 (5 bases). Trimming pared 10 bases from V and 8 bases from J, leaving 14 bases between. Germline lookup yields CDR1 MDHEN and CDR2 SYDVKM. CDR3 size: 11 residues. The CDR3, as DNA: TGTGCCACATCCGAGGGGAACGGCTACACCTTC. This sequence encodes CATSEGNGYTF.

V is TRBV5-4 and J is TRBJ1-3; no reliable D call. This CDR3 region has 15 residues. CDR1 and CDR2 from the germline V gene are SGHNT and YYREEE (reference sequence). V was trimmed by 0 bases and J by 0 bases, leaving 7 bases between them. This CDR3 reads CASSLDRTSGNTIYF. The CDR3, as DNA: TGTGCCAGCAGCTTGGACAGAACCTCTGGAAACACCATATATTTT.

This chain uses TRBV7-2 with TRBJ2-1, with 10 bases fitting TRBD2. The J segment lost 4 bases and the V segment lost 6 bases, leaving 6 bases of the junction unmatched. The germline CDR1 and CDR2 sequences are SGHTA and FQGNSA. The length of the CDR3 is 15 residues. The CDR3 loop reads CASRASGSPYNEQFF. In nucleotides, the CDR3 is TGTGCCAGCAGGGCTAGCGGGAGTCCTTACAATGAGCAGTTCTTC.

This clone has a single count. V and J are TRBV15 and TRBJ1-1; D is undetermined. V dropped 0 bases and J dropped 1 base, with 12 bases sitting between them. CDR3 length equals 16 residues. Germline-derived CDR1 and CDR2 are LNHNV and YYDKDF (reference sequence). CDR3 amino acids: CATSRDLNSKNTEAFF. For the CDR3, the DNA is TGTGCCACCAGCAGAGATCTAAACAGCAAGAACACTGAAGCTTTCTTT. Full variable domain (outside the CDR3, taken from reference TRBV15 and TRBJ1-1): DAMVIQNPRYQVTQFGKPVTLSCSQTLNHNVMYWYQQKSSQAPKLLFHYYDKDFNNEADTPDNFQSRRPNTSFCFLDIRSPGLGDTAMYLCATSRDLNSKNTEAFFGQGTRLTVV.

This clone has just a few counts. This chain joins TRBV6-4 and TRBJ1-5, with TRBD1 identical over 8 bases. This CDR3 has 16 residues. The germline V gene has CDR1 MRHNA and CDR2 SNTAGT. V lost 6 bases, J lost 10 bases, and 17 bases stayed unmatched. CDR3: CASRTGTGGGLGPQHF. The CDR3 DNA sequence: TGTGCCAGCAGAACCGGGACAGGAGGCGGATTAGGTCCCCAGCATTTT.

This clone occurred once. The chain combines TRBV6-6 with TRBJ2-7; D is possibly TRBD2 (6 bases). Trimming pared 2 bases from V and 9 bases from J, leaving 20 bases between. The CDR3 has 15 amino acids. The germline V gene has CDR1 MNHNY and CDR2 SVGAGI (reference sequence). CDR3 bases: TGTGCCAGCAGTTACGAGTTGGAGGGGCCTACCGCGCAGTACTTC. It specifies CASSYELEGPTAQYF.

V and J are TRBV7-2 and TRBJ2-5, with D perhaps matching TRBD2 (5 bases). CDR1 is SGHTA and CDR2 is FQGNSA in the germline V gene. The CDR3 is 16 amino acids. V was trimmed by 5 bases and J by 3 bases, leaving 19 bases between them. For the CDR3, the DNA is TGTGCCAGCAGCCTTGAAACTAGTAGAAACGAAGAGACCCAGTACTTC. It translates to CASSLETSRNEETQYF.

V and J are TRBV28 and TRBJ2-1, with TRBD2 matching over 8 bases. This CDR3 comprises 15 residues. The junction had 9 bases not matched to a gene; V was cut back by 6 bases and J by 5 bases. The germline V gene encodes CDR1 MDHEN and CDR2 SYDVKM. The CDR3 region is CASSQSGRGNNEQFF. CDR3 sequence (DNA): TGTGCCAGCAGCCAAAGCGGGAGAGGGAACAATGAGCAGTTCTTC.

V and J are TRBV18 and TRBJ2-7; 7 positions agree with TRBD1. The CDR3 covers 13 residues. Germline CDR1 and CDR2: KGHSH and LQKENI. J gave up 7 bases and V 1 base, and 4 bases lay outside the gene matches. CDR3 protein: CASSPQGAGEQYF. The CDR3 region has the DNA TGTGCCAGCTCACCACAGGGGGCGGGTGAGCAGTACTTC.

The chain employs TRBV4-1 and TRBJ1-2; D remains unclear. This CDR3 is built from 14 residues. The V end lost 4 bases, the J end lost 1 base, and 10 bases lay between the germline ends. Germline CDR1 reads MGHRA; CDR2 reads YSYEKL. The CDR3, as DNA: TGCGCCAGCAGCCTAAACACGTTTAACTATGGCTACACCTTC. Translated: CASSLNTFNYGYTF.

The rearrangement uses TRBV5-1 and TRBJ2-1; perhaps D is TRBD1 or TRBD2 (5 bases each). Trimming stripped 0 bases from V and 6 bases from J, with 13 bases between. There are 15 residues in the CDR3. Germline values: CDR1 SGHRS, CDR2 YFSETQ. The CDR3 DNA is TGCGCCAGCAGCTTGGAGGTGAGGGGCAGCAATGAGCAGTTCTTC. This gives the protein CASSLEVRGSNEQFF.

The gene calls are TRBV11-3 and TRBJ2-2; D gene uncertain. CDR3 length: 15 amino acids. The germline V gene has CDR1 SGHNT and CDR2 YENEEA. The germline V and J ends were trimmed by 5 bases and 1 base, with 11 bases remaining between them. CDR3 nucleotide sequence: TGTGCCAGCAGCCTACGGACGGGGAACACCGGGGAGCTGTTTTTT. As protein: CASSLRTGNTGELFF.

V and J are TRBV2 and TRBJ2-1, with D tentatively TRBD1 (6 bases). V was trimmed by 7 bases and J by 3 bases, leaving 13 bases between them. This CDR3 comprises 14 residues. CDR1 is SNHLY, CDR2 FYNNEI, per germline. CDR3 DNA: TGTGCCAGCAAAGGAAACAGGGACTACAATGAGCAGTTCTTC. Its translation is CASKGNRDYNEQFF.

The chain uses TRBV19 and TRBJ1-2; 8 positions agree with TRBD1. J lost 1 base, V lost 9 bases, and 10 bases had no gene match. This CDR3 has 15 residues. In germline, CDR1 is LNHDA, CDR2 SQIVND (reference sequence). CDR3 bases: TGTGCCAGCACCTCGACAGGGGATATTAACTATGGCTACACCTTC. Its protein is CASTSTGDINYGYTF.

The V and J genes are TRBV7-8 and TRBJ2-1; 7 bases agree with TRBD2. V lost 0 bases, J lost 3 bases, and 8 bases stayed unmatched. The CDR3 totals 17 residues. Germline lookup yields CDR1 SGHVS and CDR2 FQNEAQ. CDR3 coding DNA: TGTGCCAGCAGCTTAGCTAGGCTAGCGGTAATCTACAATGAGCAGTTCTTC. Its translation is CASSLARLAVIYNEQFF.

The genes are TRBV28 and TRBJ2-1; D gene uncertain. Germline CDR1 MDHEN, CDR2 SYDVKM. This CDR3 has 13 amino acids. Trimming cost V 1 base and J 8 bases, with 9 bases left between them. CDR3 in amino acids: CASSLFRRDEQFF. The CDR3 DNA is TGTGCCAGCAGTTTATTCCGTCGGGATGAGCAGTTCTTC.

This clone came up once. One end of the junction does not line up with germline, which may come from a read error. The same CDR3 also results from other DNA sequences found in this sample. The chain has TRBV6-6 and TRBJ1-1; 8 nucleotides match TRBD1. The CDR3 contains 14 residues. Germline lookup yields CDR1 MNHNY and CDR2 SVGAGI (reference sequence). CDR3: CASSPRTGNTEAFF. CDR3 nucleotides: TGTGCCAGCAGTCCCAGGACAGGGAACACTGAAGCTTTCTTC.

The chain employs TRBV21-1 and TRBJ2-5; the D call of TRBD2 is as the table states it, not checked on the DNA. TRBV21-1 is flagged as a pseudogene. CDR3 size: 18 residues. DNA of the CDR3: TGTGCCAGCAGCAAAGGGGTACGGCGGCTGAATCATCAAGAGACCCAGTACTTC. It encodes CASSKGVRRLNHQETQYF.

The J gene is TRBJ2-5, the V gene TRBV7-3; D not certain. The germline V and J ends were trimmed by 2 bases and 4 bases, with 8 bases remaining between them. The CDR3 covers 13 residues. Germline V gene sequence: CDR1 SGHTA, CDR2 FQGTGA. In nucleotides, the CDR3 is TGTGCCAGCAGCTTAGGTGTGGGAGAGACCCAGTACTTC. The encoded protein is CASSLGVGETQYF.